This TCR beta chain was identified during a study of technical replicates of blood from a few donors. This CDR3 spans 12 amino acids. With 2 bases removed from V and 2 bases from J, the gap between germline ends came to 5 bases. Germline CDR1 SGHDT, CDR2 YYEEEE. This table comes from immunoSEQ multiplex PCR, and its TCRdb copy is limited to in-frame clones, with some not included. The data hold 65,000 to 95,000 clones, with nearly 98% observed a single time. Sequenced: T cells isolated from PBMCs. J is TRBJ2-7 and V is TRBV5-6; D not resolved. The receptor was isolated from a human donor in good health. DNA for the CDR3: TGTGCCAGCAGCTTCCTTGCCTACGAGCAGTACTTC. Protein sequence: CASSFLAYEQYF. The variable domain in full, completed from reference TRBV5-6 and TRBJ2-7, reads DAGVTQSPTHLIKTRGQQVTLRCSPKSGHDTVSWYQQALGQGPQFIFQYYEEEERQRGNFPDRFSGHQFPNYSSELNVNALLLGDSALYLCASSFLAYEQYFGPGTRLTVT.